This is a list of T cell receptor beta chains from one sample in a study of shared clonotypes between healthy human individuals. Profiling relied on immunoSEQ multiplex PCR, and the TCRdb table lists in-frame clones only, not all of them. Of about 980,000 clones in the sample, 76% are singletons; the top ten hold around 1.5%. The sequenced sample was memory CD4+ T cells sorted from blood. The receptors stem from a man between 18 and 35 years old in good health. The CDR3 runs from the conserved cysteine through the conserved F or W. Each record gives: J gene, V gene, clone size, D gene, CDR3 DNA, CDR3 protein. The D gene is left open where the match is weak. For some rows the clone size is stated as once, few or many, or as a class when expanded; others skip it.

j_call: TRBJ2-1
v_call: TRBV15
clone_size: .
d_call: TRBD2
cdr3_nt: TGTGCCACCAGCAGGGGGGGGAGCTCCTACAATGAGCAGTTCTTC
cdr3_aa: CATSRGGSSYNEQFF

j_call: TRBJ1-2
v_call: TRBV18
clone_size: .
d_call: TRBD1
cdr3_nt: TGTGCCAGCTCACCACCAGGGGGCGATCGGGGCTACACCTTC
cdr3_aa: CASSPPGGDRGYTF

j_call: TRBJ1-1
v_call: TRBV6-5
clone_size: .
d_call: .
cdr3_nt: TGTGCCAGCAGTGGGGGGACCTGGAGTGAAGCTTTCTTT
cdr3_aa: CASSGGTWSEAFF

j_call: TRBJ2-5
v_call: TRBV7-9
clone_size: .
d_call: TRBD1
cdr3_nt: TGTGCCAGCAGCTTAGGGGACAGGGACCAAGAGACCCAGTACTTC
cdr3_aa: CASSLGDRDQETQYF

j_call: TRBJ2-1
v_call: TRBV5-8
clone_size: .
d_call: TRBD2
cdr3_nt: TGTGCCAGCAGCTTTTACCTGACTAGCGGGAGTGGTAATGAGCAGTTCTTC
cdr3_aa: CASSFYLTSGSGNEQFF

j_call: TRBJ2-7
v_call: TRBV28
clone_size: few
d_call: .
cdr3_nt: TGTGCCAGCGTAGGGTTTTCAGAGCAGTACTTC
cdr3_aa: CASVGFSEQYF

j_call: TRBJ1-1
v_call: TRBV7-9
clone_size: .
d_call: TRBD1
cdr3_nt: TGTGCCAGCAGCTCACAGGGGGGCAACACTGAAGCTTTCTTT
cdr3_aa: CASSSQGGNTEAFF

j_call: TRBJ1-5
v_call: TRBV6-1
clone_size: .
d_call: TRBD1
cdr3_nt: TGTGCCAGCAGTGAAATGGTTGCCGGGACAGGGGCGCCCCAGCATTTT
cdr3_aa: CASSEMVAGTGAPQHF

j_call: TRBJ1-3
v_call: TRBV4-2
clone_size: .
d_call: .
cdr3_nt: TGTGCCAGCAGCCAAAGTAGGCAAATGGGAAACACCATATATTTT
cdr3_aa: CASSQSRQMGNTIYF

j_call: TRBJ1-2
v_call: TRBV5-4
clone_size: .
d_call: TRBD1
cdr3_nt: TGTGCCAGCAGTAAAGGACAGGGCGAATATGGCTACACCTTC
cdr3_aa: CASSKGQGEYGYTF

j_call: TRBJ2-1
v_call: TRBV18
clone_size: .
d_call: .
cdr3_nt: TGTGCCAGCTCACCACGGGACGAGGGGGAGCAGTTCTTC
cdr3_aa: CASSPRDEGEQFF

j_call: TRBJ1-3
v_call: TRBV7-9
clone_size: .
d_call: .
cdr3_nt: TGTGCCAGCAGCTCAGGACAGCCTGGAAACACCATATATTTT
cdr3_aa: CASSSGQPGNTIYF

j_call: TRBJ1-6
v_call: TRBV6-6
clone_size: few
d_call: TRBD1
cdr3_nt: TGTGCCAGCAGTTCCCCCGGGACAGCGTATTCACCCCTCCACTTT
cdr3_aa: CASSSPGTAYSPLHF

j_call: TRBJ1-5
v_call: TRBV6-1
clone_size: .
d_call: .
cdr3_nt: TGTGCCAGCAGTGATGGTCAGGGAAGGAGCCAGCCCCAGCATTTT
cdr3_aa: CASSDGQGRSQPQHF

j_call: TRBJ1-2
v_call: TRBV7-9
clone_size: few
d_call: .
cdr3_nt: TGTGCCAGCAGCTTAGCGCTAGGGGGGCTCTATGGCTACACCTTC
cdr3_aa: CASSLALGGLYGYTF

j_call: TRBJ2-5
v_call: TRBV15
clone_size: once
d_call: .
cdr3_nt: TGTGCCACCAGCAGAGATAGGGAGACCCAGTACTTC
cdr3_aa: CATSRDRETQYF

j_call: TRBJ1-6
v_call: TRBV10-3
clone_size: .
d_call: .
cdr3_nt: TGTGCCATCAGTGAGTCTTCGGGCAGGGTCGGATCACCCCTCCACTTT
cdr3_aa: CAISESSGRVGSPLHF

j_call: TRBJ1-5
v_call: TRBV5-8
clone_size: .
d_call: TRBD1
cdr3_nt: TGTGCCAGCAGCCGAACAGGGGCTGGAAAACAGCCCCAGCATTTT
cdr3_aa: CASSRTGAGKQPQHF

j_call: TRBJ2-5
v_call: TRBV7-9
clone_size: .
d_call: .
cdr3_nt: TGTGCCAGCAGCCTGTTTGGATTTGGGGAGACCCAGTACTTC
cdr3_aa: CASSLFGFGETQYF

j_call: TRBJ2-1
v_call: TRBV10-3
clone_size: once
d_call: TRBD2
cdr3_nt: TGTGCCATCAGTGACCAGCGGGAGGCCGACTACAATGAGCAGTTCTTC
cdr3_aa: CAISDQREADYNEQFF

j_call: TRBJ2-7
v_call: TRBV30
clone_size: .
d_call: .
cdr3_nt: TGTGCCTGGAGTCCGCTCCGGGGGCGGGCGGGGGACGAGCAGTACTTC
cdr3_aa: CAWSPLRGRAGDEQYF

j_call: TRBJ2-1
v_call: TRBV30
clone_size: .
d_call: TRBD1
cdr3_nt: TGTGCCTGGAGTGCCTGGGGACAGCTGAAGTTCTTC
cdr3_aa: CAWSAWGQLKFF

j_call: TRBJ2-5
v_call: TRBV5-1
clone_size: .
d_call: TRBD2
cdr3_nt: TGCGCCAGCAGCTCAGCGGGGGAGGGGACCCAGTACTTC
cdr3_aa: CASSSAGEGTQYF

j_call: TRBJ1-6
v_call: TRBV28
clone_size: few
d_call: .
cdr3_nt: TGTGCCAGCAGTTTATACCTGAACAGTTCACCCCTCCACTTT
cdr3_aa: CASSLYLNSSPLHF

j_call: TRBJ1-1
v_call: TRBV4-3
clone_size: .
d_call: .
cdr3_nt: TGCGCCAGCAGCCACGGACCCGGGGACACTGAAGCTTTCTTT
cdr3_aa: CASSHGPGDTEAFF

j_call: TRBJ2-1
v_call: TRBV30
clone_size: once
d_call: TRBD2
cdr3_nt: TGTGCCTGGAGAGCGGGGTCCTACAATGAGCAGTTCTTC
cdr3_aa: CAWRAGSYNEQFF

j_call: TRBJ1-5
v_call: TRBV7-9
clone_size: .
d_call: .
cdr3_nt: TGTGCCAGCAGCTTAGTCGCCGGGACAAGCCAACTGAATGAGCAGCCCCAGCATTTT
cdr3_aa: CASSLVAGTSQLNEQPQHF

j_call: TRBJ1-5
v_call: TRBV15
clone_size: .
d_call: TRBD1
cdr3_nt: TGTGCCACCAGCAGAGATGGTGGCAGGGGGCGAAGCAATCAGCCCCAGCATTTT
cdr3_aa: CATSRDGGRGRSNQPQHF

j_call: TRBJ1-5
v_call: TRBV2
clone_size: .
d_call: .
cdr3_nt: TGTGCCAGCAGTGATGGGGGGGGAACCCAGCCCCAGCATTTT
cdr3_aa: CASSDGGGTQPQHF

j_call: TRBJ1-5
v_call: TRBV5-5
clone_size: .
d_call: .
cdr3_nt: TGTGCCAGCAGCCCCCAACCGGGCAATCAGCCCCAGCATTTT
cdr3_aa: CASSPQPGNQPQHF

j_call: TRBJ1-3
v_call: TRBV6-5
clone_size: .
d_call: .
cdr3_nt: TGTGCCAGCAGTTATGGGGGGGATGGAAACACCATATATTTT
cdr3_aa: CASSYGGDGNTIYF

j_call: TRBJ1-4
v_call: TRBV11-2
clone_size: .
d_call: .
cdr3_nt: TGTGCCAGCAGGTCGGGGGAGACGACCGGCTCTGAAAAACTGTTTTTT
cdr3_aa: CASRSGETTGSEKLFF

j_call: TRBJ2-1
v_call: TRBV5-1
clone_size: .
d_call: TRBD2
cdr3_nt: TGCGCCAGCAGCCGGACTAGCGGGGCAGGAGGGATGGTCAATGAGCAGTTCTTC
cdr3_aa: CASSRTSGAGGMVNEQFF

j_call: TRBJ2-5
v_call: TRBV5-1
clone_size: .
d_call: .
cdr3_nt: TGCGCCAGCAGCTTGTCGGCAGGGAGAGAGACCCAGTACTTC
cdr3_aa: CASSLSAGRETQYF

j_call: TRBJ2-3
v_call: TRBV7-9
clone_size: .
d_call: .
cdr3_nt: TGTGCCAGCAGTCTCACAGCAGGAAGCACAGATACGCAGTATTTT
cdr3_aa: CASSLTAGSTDTQYF

j_call: TRBJ2-2
v_call: TRBV5-1
clone_size: .
d_call: TRBD2
cdr3_nt: TGCGCCAGCAGCTTGGAAGGCGGGGGGAACACCGGGGAGCTGTTTTTT
cdr3_aa: CASSLEGGGNTGELFF

j_call: TRBJ1-5
v_call: TRBV6-1
clone_size: .
d_call: .
cdr3_nt: TGTGCCAGCAGTGAAGGGAGGCCAACTGGAGGTCAGCCCCAGCATTTT
cdr3_aa: CASSEGRPTGGQPQHF

j_call: TRBJ2-2
v_call: TRBV7-9
clone_size: .
d_call: .
cdr3_nt: TGTGCCAGCAGCTTTGGTAGCGTGGCCGGGGAGCTGTTTTTT
cdr3_aa: CASSFGSVAGELFF

j_call: TRBJ2-7
v_call: TRBV7-9
clone_size: .
d_call: TRBD1
cdr3_nt: TGTGCCAGCAGCTTAGATCCGGGACAGGGGACCTACGAGCAGTACTTC
cdr3_aa: CASSLDPGQGTYEQYF

j_call: TRBJ2-7
v_call: TRBV2
clone_size: few
d_call: .
cdr3_nt: TGTGCCAGCAGTGAAAGGGACGAGCAGTACTTC
cdr3_aa: CASSERDEQYF

j_call: TRBJ2-1
v_call: TRBV10-3
clone_size: .
d_call: TRBD2
cdr3_nt: TGTGCCATCCAGGGAGCGGGAGACGAAAATGAGCAGTTCTTC
cdr3_aa: CAIQGAGDENEQFF

j_call: TRBJ1-6
v_call: TRBV11-2
clone_size: .
d_call: .
cdr3_nt: TGTGCCAGCAGAGATGGGGGGAATTCACCCCTCCACTTT
cdr3_aa: CASRDGGNSPLHF

j_call: TRBJ1-4
v_call: TRBV5-4
clone_size: .
d_call: .
cdr3_nt: TGTGCCAGCAGCCCCGACAGGTGGGCAACTAATGAAAAACTGTTTTTT
cdr3_aa: CASSPDRWATNEKLFF

j_call: TRBJ2-7
v_call: TRBV6-5
clone_size: few
d_call: TRBD1
cdr3_nt: TGTGCCAGCAGTCTAAACAGGGGAACCTACGAGCAGTACTTC
cdr3_aa: CASSLNRGTYEQYF

j_call: TRBJ2-7
v_call: TRBV21-1
clone_size: .
d_call: .
cdr3_nt: TGTGCCAGCAGCAATGGGGACCCCGCGGGGGAGCAGTACTTC
cdr3_aa: CASSNGDPAGEQYF

j_call: TRBJ1-1
v_call: TRBV19
clone_size: .
d_call: .
cdr3_nt: TGTGCCAGTAGTATACGTATGAACACTGAAGCTTTCTTT
cdr3_aa: CASSIRMNTEAFF

j_call: TRBJ2-1
v_call: TRBV5-6
clone_size: .
d_call: TRBD2
cdr3_nt: TGTGCCAGCAGCTTAGCGGGGACGGAAGAGCAGTTCTTC
cdr3_aa: CASSLAGTEEQFF

j_call: TRBJ2-1
v_call: TRBV1
clone_size: .
d_call: .
cdr3_nt: TGCACCAGCAGCCAAGTTGGTGGGAGCTCCTACAATGAGCAGTTCTTC
cdr3_aa: CTSSQVGGSSYNEQFF